This T cell receptor beta chain derives from a study of blood T cells in healthy people across ages. The CDR3 contains 17 residues. J gave up 2 bases and V 2 bases, and 12 bases lay outside the gene matches. A J-beta primer mix and a sample-barcoded 5' primer were used in a second PCR of about 6 to 12 cycles. Each cDNA molecule received a tag from a template-switch adaptor that had 12 random nucleotides. TCRdb recomputed calls from the 5' RACE reads with MiXCR, one row per CDR3 protein. The sample shows fewer than 800,000 distinct CDR3 sequences, roughly 25% of them seen only once. These sequences were also reported in another study, on T cells of mothers and their children. According to that study: cDNA was synthesized from all extracted RNA at around 1.5 ug per reaction.

This sequence was found in a boy younger than 18 in good health. The chain carries TRBV12-3 or TRBV12-4 and TRBJ2-7, with 7 bases matching TRBD1. The sequenced material came from blood. The CDR3 spells CASSLIFGQETTYEQYF. The CDR3 DNA reads as TGTGCCAGCAGTTTAATATTTGGACAGGAAACTACCTACGAGCAGTACTTC.